The 16 T cell receptor beta chains listed next were all sequenced from one sample in a study of CD8+ T cells in alopecia areata (dated by TCRdb to the late 2010s). The library came from the immunoSEQ multiplex PCR assay. RNA was extracted from all samples and reverse transcribed into cDNA, which served as template for TCR sequencing. This is the immuneACCESS table as TCRdb keeps it, with only in-frame sequences that have V and J called. A part of the clones is gone; compared with another copy, unresolved V genes explain less than half, and the rest is unexplained. The table puts around 300,000 clones in this sample, none counted just once. In total, the top ten clones hold 0.9% to 1.5% of the sample. Cells from mouse cutaneous lymph nodes were pooled, stained for CD4, CD8alpha, NKG2D, NKG2ACE and other markers, and then sorted on a BD Influx. Source material: CD4+ T cells sorted from a lymph node. The source of these receptors is a C3H/HeJ mouse with alopecia areata. Mice belonging to this strain carry MHC haplotype H2-k.

A note on this clone: The gene names here belong to mouse. The CDR3 end falls 3 residues outside the read, so it is completed with the germline J gene. This chain uses TRBV1 with TRBJ1-6, with 11 bases identical to TRBD1. TRBJ1-6 is an open reading frame, and its role is uncertain. The CDR3 loop spans 16 amino acids. The germline gives CDR1 NSQYPW, CDR2 LRSPGD (reference sequence). The V gene end was trimmed by 3 bases and the J gene end by 6 bases; junction bases not matched to a gene: 4. Incomplete CDR3 DNA: TGCACCTGCAGTGCCCCCGGGACAGGGGGTAATTCGCCC. Translation: CTCSAPGTGGNSP. The complete CDR3 sequence is CTCSAPGTGGNSPLYF.

As regards this clone: Each gene name is a mouse one. The read ends 4 residues shy of where the CDR3 ends; the end is completed using the germline J gene. V is TRBV13-1 and J is TRBJ2-4; 7 bases are shared with TRBD1. Germline CDR1 and CDR2: NSHNY and SYGAGN. Trimming at V came to 3 bases and at J to 0 bases, leaving 7 bases not matched to a gene. The CDR3 is 16 residues long. CDR3 DNA (partial): TGTGCCAGCAGTGTCAGGGACAGAAATAGTCAAAAC. This translates into CASSVRDRNSQN. The CDR3 reads in full as CASSVRDRNSQNTLYF.

This clone was detected only a few times. Mouse gene names apply. The CDR3 end falls 4 residues outside the read, so it is completed with the germline J gene. The genes are TRBV14 and TRBJ2-5; tentatively, D is TRBD1 (5 bases). Looked up from germline, CDR1 is SGHDT and CDR2 is FRDEAV. This CDR3 is built from 15 residues. V lost 5 bases and J 0 bases, leaving 13 bases between the germline ends. The chain's CDR3 is CASSPLTVNQDTQYF. The sequenced CDR3 bases are TGTGCCAGCAGCCCCCTGACAGTCAACCAAGAC.

As to this clone: Germline and genes here are mouse. The read is 4 residues too short to cover the CDR3 end, so that end is filled in from the germline J gene. The V and J genes are TRBV13-2 and TRBJ2-7; D remains ambiguous. The CDR3 extends over 15 amino acids. V lost 1 base and J 0 bases, leaving 11 bases between the germline ends. Germline V lookup: CDR1 NNHNN, CDR2 SYGAGS (reference sequence). CDR3 amino acids: CASGDRQESSYEQYF. The CDR3 DNA, read in part, is TGTGCCAGCGGTGATCGTCAGGAAAGCTCCTAT.

As for this clone: Genes here carry mouse names. The sequence runs out 4 residues before the end of the CDR3; the remainder is reconstructed from the germline J gene. V usage is TRBV13-2 and J usage is TRBJ2-7, with TRBD2 matching 9 bases. The V gene's germline CDR1 is NNHNN and CDR2 SYGAGS (reference sequence). V lost 0 bases to trimming and J lost 2 bases; unmatched junction nucleotides: 3. The CDR3 spans 15 residues. The CDR3 loop reads CASGDALGGPYEQYF. The DNA read from the CDR3 is TGTGCCAGCGGTGATGCACTGGGGGGACCCTAT.

In the case of this clone: Genes and germline are mouse. CDR3 bases read: TGTGCCAGCAGTGATGTGCAGGGGGCTTCAAACACA. Its translation is CASSDVQGASNT. The entire CDR3 protein is CASSDVQGASNTEVFF. The V call is TRBV13-3, the J call TRBJ1-1; TRBD1 matches 8 bases. The CDR3 end is not reached by the read, which stops 4 residues before it; the germline J gene fills it in. Germline trimming cut 0 bases from V and 0 bases from J; bases unmatched to any gene: 4. CDR1 NNHDY and CDR2 SYVADS come from the germline V gene. The CDR3 consists of 16 residues.

This clone came up a few times. Genes here carry mouse names. Read data end 4 residues before the CDR3 end; the end is taken from the germline J gene. V and J are TRBV13-2 and TRBJ2-3, with 9 nucleotides matching TRBD2. V shed 2 bases and J 3 bases; nucleotides not matched to a gene: 4. This CDR3 has 15 residues. Germline V lookup: CDR1 NNHNN, CDR2 SYGAGS (reference sequence). The CDR3 spells CASGDTGGLAETLYF. CDR3 DNA (partial): TGTGCCAGCGGTGACACTGGGGGGCTAGCAGAA.

This clone was counted only a few times. This may arise from a read error, as a much more abundant clone is one base away. The germline and genes are mouse ones. The read stops 4 residues short of the end of the CDR3; the missing end is completed from the germline J gene. This sample also contains other DNA sequences that code for the same CDR3. The chain carries TRBV13-3 and TRBJ1-1, with D perhaps matching TRBD1 (6 bases). CDR1 and CDR2 from the germline V gene are NNHDY and SYVADS. V was cut by 7 bases and J by 1 base, with 8 bases left in between. The CDR3 spans 12 residues. CDR3 in amino acids: CASRDKNTEVFF. The CDR3 bases that were read are TGTGCCAGCCGGGACAAAAACACA.

This clone appeared a few times. Gene names are the mouse ones. Read coverage stops 3 residues before the CDR3 terminus; the germline J gene supplies the remainder. The chain uses TRBV1 and TRBJ1-6, with unresolved D. TRBJ1-6 is marked as an open reading frame, function uncertain. V gave up 0 bases and J gave up 5 bases, with 11 bases separating them. CDR1 NSQYPW and CDR2 LRSPGD come from the germline V gene (reference sequence). The CDR3 is 16 amino acids. CDR3 residues: CTCSADYGSNNSPLYF. The sequenced part of the CDR3 DNA is TGCACCTGCAGTGCAGATTATGGGTCCAATAATTCGCCC.

This clone has more than one count but fewer than ten. Gene names are the mouse ones. Read data end 4 residues before the CDR3 end; the end is taken from the germline J gene. The genes are TRBV13-1 and TRBJ2-1; 9 bases are a match to TRBD2. Germline CDR1 is NSHNY and CDR2 is SYGAGN. CDR3 size: 16 residues. After removal of 0 bases from V and 6 bases from J, the junction contained 7 bases not matched to a gene. CDR3 in amino acids: CASSDAWGGEFAEQFF. CDR3 DNA (partial): TGTGCCAGCAGTGATGCATGGGGGGGCGAGTTTGCT.

This clone was counted between two and nine times. Gene names follow the mouse nomenclature. Read sequence stops 4 residues before the CDR3 end, and the germline J gene provides the missing end. Other DNA variants within this sample encode the same CDR3. The rearrangement uses TRBV13-1 and TRBJ2-3; the D gene is possibly TRBD2 (7 bases). Trimming shortened V by 0 bases and J by 0 bases, and 11 bases separated the two germline ends. The CDR3 runs 16 residues. Germline V gives CDR1 NSHNY, CDR2 SYGAGN. CDR3 loop: CASSDGWGRSAETLYF. CDR3 DNA (partial): TGTGCCAGCAGTGATGGCTGGGGGCGTAGTGCAGAA.

There are a few counts of this clone. Gene names are the mouse ones. The read is 4 residues too short to cover the CDR3 end, so that end is filled in from the germline J gene. V is TRBV13-3 and J is TRBJ2-1; 7 bases agree with TRBD1. CDR3 length: 14 residues. Germline CDR1 is NNHDY and CDR2 is SYVADS. J was trimmed by 0 bases and V by 4 bases; bases with no gene match: 1. This chain's CDR3 is CASSWDSNYAEQFF. Incomplete CDR3 DNA: TGTGCCAGCAGTTGGGACAGTAACTATGCT.

This clone was seen more than once but under ten times. Gene names follow the mouse nomenclature. The read terminates 4 residues ahead of where the CDR3 ends, so the germline J gene completes it. This chain connects TRBV1 to TRBJ1-2; D is perhaps TRBD1 (6 bases). This CDR3 region has 15 residues. V shed 3 bases and J shed 1 base, with 12 bases lying between them. Germline V gene sequence: CDR1 NSQYPW, CDR2 LRSPGD (reference sequence). The DNA read from the CDR3 is TGCACCTGCAGTGCCTCCGGGACAATAAACTCC. Protein product: CTCSASGTINS. The full CDR3 protein is CTCSASGTINSDYTF.

The table lists this clone with a few counts. Mouse gene names apply. Read sequence stops 4 residues before the CDR3 end, and the germline J gene provides the missing end. This sample includes further DNA sequences coding for the same CDR3. This chain links TRBV13-1 with TRBJ2-5; tentative D call: TRBD1 (6 bases). The CDR3 contains 12 residues. Germline CDR1 and CDR2: NSHNY and SYGAGN. The CDR3 bases that were read are TGTGCCAGCAGTGATACAGGGGAC. Encoded protein: CASSDTGD. The entire CDR3 reads CASSDTGDTQYF.

This clone came up a few times. Gene names and germline match the mouse. The CDR3 sequence is CASGDWGLGGLQDTQYF. CDR3 DNA, as far as it was read: TGTGCCAGCGGTGATTGGGGACTGGGGGGGCTCCAAGAC. V usage is TRBV13-2 and J usage is TRBJ2-5; TRBD2 matches 14 bases. Coverage ceases 4 residues before the CDR3 finishes, and the germline J gene fills in the end. The CDR3 extends over 17 amino acids. The germline V gene encodes CDR1 NNHNN and CDR2 SYGAGS (reference sequence). V dropped 1 base and J dropped 2; count of bases not matched to a gene: 3.

The sample holds a few counts of this clone. Mouse gene names and germline throughout. Here the CDR3 reads CASSQWTGGDAEQFF. The CDR3 bases that were read are TGTGCCAGCAGCCAATGGACTGGGGGGGATGCT. The chain carries TRBV5 and TRBJ2-1, with 12 positions matching TRBD2. The DNA ends 4 residues before the CDR3 does, and the rest of the CDR3 is filled in from the germline J gene. Losses at the gene ends were 2 bases for V and 5 bases for J; bases not matched to a gene: 1. CDR3 length equals 15 residues. The germline gives CDR1 LGHNA, CDR2 YNLKQL (reference sequence).